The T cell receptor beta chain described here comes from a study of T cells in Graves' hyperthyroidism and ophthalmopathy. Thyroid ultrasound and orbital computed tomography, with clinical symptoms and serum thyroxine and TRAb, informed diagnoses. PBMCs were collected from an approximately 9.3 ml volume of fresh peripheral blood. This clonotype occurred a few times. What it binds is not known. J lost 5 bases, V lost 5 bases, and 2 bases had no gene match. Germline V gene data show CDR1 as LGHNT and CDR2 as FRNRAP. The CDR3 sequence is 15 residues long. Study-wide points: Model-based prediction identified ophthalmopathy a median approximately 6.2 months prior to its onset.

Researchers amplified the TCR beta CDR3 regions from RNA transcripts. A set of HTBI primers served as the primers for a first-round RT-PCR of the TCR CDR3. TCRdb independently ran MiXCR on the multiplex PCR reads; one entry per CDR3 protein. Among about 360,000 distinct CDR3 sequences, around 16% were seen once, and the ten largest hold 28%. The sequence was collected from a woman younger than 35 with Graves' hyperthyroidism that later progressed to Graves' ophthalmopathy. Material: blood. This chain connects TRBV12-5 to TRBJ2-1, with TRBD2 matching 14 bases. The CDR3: CASGKGLAGDNEQFF. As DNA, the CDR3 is TGTGCTAGTGGTAAGGGACTAGCGGGGGACAATGAGCAGTTCTTC.